The 30 T cell receptor beta chains presented below share a single source sample, sequenced in a study of monozygotic twins with inflammatory bowel disease. No DNA is given; TCRdb re-called the 5' RACE reads and lists each CDR3 protein once. The sample totals around 380,000 distinct CDR3 sequences. What was sequenced was blood. Source of these receptors: a human donor with ulcerative colitis or Crohn's disease, or a healthy co-twin of an affected twin (not recorded which).

The chain employs TRBV3-1 and TRBJ2-2. The CDR3 sequence is 15 residues long. Germline CDR1 and CDR2: LGHDT and YNNKEL (reference sequence). The CDR3 reads CASSHGGAVTGELFF.

The rearrangement uses TRBV20-1 and TRBJ2-1; TCRdb designates TRBD2, a call that cannot be tested without DNA. This CDR3 contains 18 residues. The germline CDR1 and CDR2 sequences are DFQATT and SNEGSKA (reference sequence). This chain's CDR3 is CSARELAGPFSSYNEQFF.

The rearrangement joins TRBV12-3 or TRBV12-4 to TRBJ1-4; TCRdb returns TRBD1, unconfirmable since there is no DNA. CDR3 length equals 14 residues. CDR3 loop: CASSSGQLQEKLFF.

This chain uses TRBV30 with TRBJ1-2; TCRdb outputs TRBD1, but without DNA this stays unchecked. CDR1 GTSNPN and CDR2 SVGIG come from the germline V gene (reference sequence). The CDR3 runs to 13 residues. The CDR3 loop is CAWSPRPNYGYTF.

The V call is TRBV15, the J call TRBJ2-3; the D gene TCRdb calls, TRBD2, cannot be checked with no DNA. Germline assignment: CDR1 LNHNV and CDR2 YYDKDF (reference sequence). The CDR3 runs to 17 residues. This chain's CDR3 is CATRNTSGRAGGDTQYF.

The CDR3 is CASSSDTNTGELLF. The chain couples TRBV7-9 to TRBJ2-2; TCRdb selects TRBD1, and the lack of DNA leaves this call unchecked. This CDR3 comprises 14 residues. Germline lookup yields CDR1 SEHNR and CDR2 FQNEAQ (reference sequence).

CDR3 sequence reads: CASSLAENRGRRQYF. The chain joins TRBV5-1 to TRBJ2-7; TCRdb proposes TRBD1, but this gene call is untestable without DNA. Germline-derived CDR1 and CDR2 are SGHRS and YFSETQ. This CDR3 spans 15 amino acids.

The chain couples TRBV10-3 to TRBJ1-2; TCRdb picks TRBD1, but there is no DNA to check that call. This CDR3 has 14 amino acids. CDR1 is ENHRY, CDR2 SYGVKD, per germline. CDR3 sequence reads: CATEPGQGNYGYTF.

The genes are TRBV4-1 and TRBJ2-1; as DNA is missing, the TRBD1 call by TCRdb cannot be tested. This CDR3 spans 15 amino acids. Germline V gives CDR1 MGHRA, CDR2 YSYEKL. The CDR3 spells CASSSGVNTYNEQFF.

J is TRBJ2-2 and V is TRBV18; TCRdb reports TRBD1, a call that lacks DNA to check it against. This CDR3 is built from 15 residues. From germline, CDR1 is KGHSH and CDR2 LQKENI. CDR3 residues: CASSPDRENTGELFF.

This sequence joins TRBV27 and TRBJ1-2; with no DNA, the TCRdb D assignment of TRBD1 cannot be verified. The germline V gene has CDR1 MNHEY and CDR2 SMNVEV (reference sequence). The CDR3 covers 15 residues. The CDR3 sequence: CASSFHDRANYGYTF.

The chain couples TRBV10-3 to TRBJ1-3. The germline V gene encodes CDR1 ENHRY and CDR2 SYGVKD. This CDR3 spans 15 amino acids. CDR3 protein: CAIRPDWNSGNTIYF.

The chain employs TRBV11-2 and TRBJ1-3; no DNA is available, so the TRBD1 call from TCRdb remains unchecked. The CDR3 spans 14 residues. CDR1 and CDR2 (germline): SGHAT, FQNNGV. The CDR3: CTSSSGQGSRTIYF.

The chain is built from TRBV5-1 and TRBJ2-7; there is no DNA to check the TCRdb D call of TRBD2. Per the germline V gene, CDR1 is SGHRS and CDR2 is YFSETQ. The CDR3 runs 17 residues. CDR3: CASSLAGGTLSHYEQYF.

V is TRBV13 and J is TRBJ2-7. This CDR3 has 14 amino acids. Germline CDR1 is PRHDT and CDR2 is FYEKMQ (reference sequence). The CDR3 is CASSFGPIRNEQYF.

This CDR3 is CASSLGPRTNTGELFF. This chain uses TRBV5-1 with TRBJ2-2; TCRdb gives TRBD1 as the D gene, but with no DNA this cannot be confirmed. Per the germline V gene, CDR1 is SGHRS and CDR2 is YFSETQ. This CDR3 has 16 residues.

The V and J genes are TRBV12-3 or TRBV12-4 and TRBJ2-5. The CDR3 totals 14 residues. This chain's CDR3 is CASSLRRVQETQYF.

V usage is TRBV30 and J usage is TRBJ2-2; the TRBD2 assignment by TCRdb is unverifiable without DNA. Per the germline V gene, CDR1 is GTSNPN and CDR2 is SVGIG (reference sequence). This CDR3 contains 15 residues. The CDR3 reads CAWSVGAGGPGELFF.

The genes are TRBV6-5 and TRBJ1-1; TCRdb selects TRBD1, and the lack of DNA leaves this call unchecked. From germline, CDR1 is MNHEY and CDR2 SVGAGI. The CDR3 runs to 13 residues. This CDR3 reads CASSFTGTREAFF.

This sequence joins TRBV7-2 and TRBJ2-3; TCRdb selects TRBD1, and the lack of DNA leaves this call unchecked. This CDR3 spans 13 amino acids. Germline V lookup: CDR1 SGHTA, CDR2 FQGNSA. CDR3 loop: CASSRGTTDTQYF.

This sequence joins TRBV20-1 and TRBJ2-2. The germline V gene encodes CDR1 DFQATT and CDR2 SNEGSKA (reference sequence). The CDR3 runs to 14 residues. The CDR3: CSASSWVNTGELFF.

The chain is built from TRBV25-1 and TRBJ2-1. The CDR3 runs 14 residues. Germline-derived CDR1 and CDR2 are MGHDK and SYGVNS. CDR3 sequence: CASSATETLGWQFF.

The rearrangement links TRBV20-1 to TRBJ1-5; TCRdb outputs TRBD1, but without DNA this stays unchecked. This CDR3 region has 17 residues. Germline-derived CDR1 and CDR2 are DFQATT and SNEGSKA (reference sequence). The CDR3 reads CSAPTYTTGLGNQPQHF.

The V and J genes are TRBV12-3 or TRBV12-4 and TRBJ1-5. The CDR3 is 14 amino acids. The CDR3 reads CASSSSGKDQPQHF.

The rearrangement links TRBV4-3 to TRBJ2-6; TCRdb returns TRBD1, unconfirmable since there is no DNA. The CDR3 is 17 residues long. Germline V gene data show CDR1 as LGHNA and CDR2 as YSLEER. CDR3: CASSQDTGPSGANVLTF.

The CDR3 is CSAREGVSNQPQHF. The J gene is TRBJ1-5, the V gene TRBV20-1; TCRdb lists TRBD1, though no DNA is available to test this call. The germline V gene has CDR1 DFQATT and CDR2 SNEGSKA (reference sequence). The CDR3 runs to 14 residues.

The rearrangement uses TRBV12-3 or TRBV12-4 and TRBJ1-3; TCRdb reports TRBD1, a call that lacks DNA to check it against. The CDR3 is 16 residues long. The CDR3 sequence is CASSLDRTGTGNTIYF.

The chain couples TRBV27 to TRBJ2-3; there is no DNA to check the TCRdb D call of TRBD2. This CDR3 has 19 amino acids. Germline assignment: CDR1 MNHEY and CDR2 SMNVEV (reference sequence). Here the CDR3 reads CASSGLAGGKRTSTDTQYF.

J is TRBJ2-1 and V is TRBV5-1. Germline V lookup: CDR1 SGHRS, CDR2 YFSETQ. The length of the CDR3 is 15 residues. The CDR3 sequence: CASSLRSDAYNEQFF.

The chain links TRBV4-1 to TRBJ2-1; TCRdb calls TRBD1, which cannot be checked without DNA. This CDR3 is built from 16 residues. CDR1 is MGHRA, CDR2 YSYEKL, per germline. The CDR3 sequence is CASSQAAPSPYNEQFF.